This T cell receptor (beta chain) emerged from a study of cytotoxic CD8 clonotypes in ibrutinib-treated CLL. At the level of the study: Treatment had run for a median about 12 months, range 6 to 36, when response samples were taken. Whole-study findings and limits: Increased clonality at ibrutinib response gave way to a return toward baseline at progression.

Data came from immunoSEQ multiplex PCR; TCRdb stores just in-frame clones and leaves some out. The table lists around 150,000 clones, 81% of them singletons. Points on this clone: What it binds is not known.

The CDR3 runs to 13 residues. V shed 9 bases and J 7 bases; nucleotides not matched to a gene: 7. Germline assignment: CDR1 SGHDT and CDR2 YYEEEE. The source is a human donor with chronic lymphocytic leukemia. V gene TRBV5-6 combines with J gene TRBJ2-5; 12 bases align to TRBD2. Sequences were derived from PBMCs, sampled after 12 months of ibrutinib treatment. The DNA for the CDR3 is TGTGCCATGATGACTAGCGGGAGTGCGACCCAGTACTTC. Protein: CAMMTSGSATQYF. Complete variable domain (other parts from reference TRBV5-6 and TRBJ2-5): DAGVTQSPTHLIKTRGQQVTLRCSPKSGHDTVSWYQQALGQGPQFIFQYYEEEERQRGNFPDRFSGHQFPNYSSELNVNALLLGDSALYLCAMMTSGSATQYFGPGTRLLVL.